This entry features one T cell receptor (beta chain) sequence. This sample stems from a study of patients and donors after allogeneic stem cell transplantation. MiXCR was run by TCRdb on the RT-PCR reads, yielding one entry per CDR3 protein. The repertoire holds about 150,000 distinct CDR3 sequences, with approximately 35% as singletons. Specimen: blood, either unsorted or a sorted T cell fraction (not recorded which). The clonotype comes from a human donor who was either an allogeneic HSCT recipient or a stem cell or donor lymphocyte infusion donor (not recorded which). It is not recorded whose cells these are; they may come from a transplant donor.

Here the CDR3 DNA reads TGTGCCTGGAGCGAGGACAGGGGCAATCAGCCCCAGCATTTT. This gives the protein CAWSEDRGNQPQHF. V usage is TRBV30 and J usage is TRBJ1-5, with 8 bases that match TRBD1. The length of the CDR3 is 14 residues. Germline CDR1 is GTSNPN and CDR2 is SVGIG (reference sequence). V lost 3 bases to trimming and J lost 2 bases; unmatched junction nucleotides: 3. Combining the CDR3 with reference TRBV30 and TRBJ1-5 gives the whole variable domain SQTIHQWPATLVQPVGSPLSLECTVEGTSNPNLYWYRQAAGRGLQLLFYSVGIGQISSEVPQNLSASRPQDRQFILSSKKLLLSDSGFYLCAWSEDRGNQPQHFGDGTRLSIL.